Below, 30 T cell receptor beta chains from the same sample are listed, as sequenced in a study of blood T cell repertoires in COVID-19. The repertoire was sequenced with immunoSEQ multiplex PCR; TCRdb's copy has only in-frame clones and lacks some. The table records about 140,000 clones, 86% of them present only once. The sequenced material came from peripheral blood. All receptors derive from a woman aged 55-69 years with acute or convalescent COVID-19.

As regards this clone: The sample contains more than one DNA sequence encoding this CDR3. CDR3 bases: TGCGCCAGCAGCTTGACTAGCGGGAGCTCCTACAATGAGCAGTTCTTC. Protein sequence: CASSLTSGSSYNEQFF. The chain joins TRBV5-1 to TRBJ2-1; 11 bases map to TRBD2. The CDR3 sequence is 16 residues long. V shed 1 base and J 0 bases; nucleotides not matched to a gene: 0. CDR1 SGHRS and CDR2 YFSETQ come from the germline V gene.

The chain carries TRBV27 and TRBJ2-1, with TRBD2 matching 10 bases. CDR1 is MNHEY, CDR2 SMNVEV, per germline (reference sequence). This CDR3 contains 15 residues. Losses at the gene ends were 6 bases for V and 1 base for J; bases not matched to a gene: 3. The CDR3 coding sequence is TGTGCCAGCAGGAGCGGGGGGGGGTCCTACAATGAGCAGTTCTTC. Residues: CASRSGGGSYNEQFF.

The chain combines TRBV6-5 with TRBJ1-2, with 7 bases fitting TRBD1. The trim removed 5 bases at V and 8 bases at J, leaving 8 bases unmatched. Germline CDR1 and CDR2: MNHEY and SVGAGI. CDR3 length: 13 amino acids. CDR3: CASSRQGSHGYTF. CDR3 DNA: TGTGCCAGCAGTCGACAGGGATCGCACGGCTACACCTTC.

The chain employs TRBV28 and TRBJ2-7; possible D gene TRBD1, 7 bases. The germline gives CDR1 MDHEN, CDR2 SYDVKM. Trimming cost V 3 bases and J 5 bases, with 14 bases left between them. The CDR3 is made up of 14 amino acids. The CDR3 DNA reads TGTGCCAGCAGTTTGCAGGGGGGCCCCGACGAGCAGTACTTC. Translation: CASSLQGGPDEQYF.

The V gene is TRBV4-1, the J gene TRBJ2-7; 9 nucleotides match TRBD1. Germline V gene lookup returns CDR1 MGHRA and CDR2 YSYEKL. This CDR3 is 15 amino acids long. V trimming: 4 bases; J trimming: 5 bases; junction bases outside the gene matches: 9. The CDR3: CASSPTGGGGNEQYF. The CDR3 nucleotides are TGCGCCAGCAGCCCTACAGGGGGCGGAGGAAACGAGCAGTACTTC.

The CDR3 spells CASSSNRNANYGYTF. The CDR3 region has the DNA TGTGCCAGCAGTTCCAACAGAAACGCTAACTATGGCTACACCTTC. The chain joins TRBV11-3 to TRBJ1-2, with D uncertain. Deletions cut 6 bases from V and 0 bases from J, with 14 bases between. Germline values: CDR1 SGHNT, CDR2 YENEEA. This CDR3 is built from 15 residues.

This chain joins TRBV20-1 and TRBJ1-5; D ambiguous. The CDR3 runs to 15 residues. V was shortened by 3 bases and J by 0 bases, with 12 bases between the two germline ends. Germline V gene sequence: CDR1 DFQATT, CDR2 SNEGSKA (reference sequence). The CDR3 coding sequence is TGCAGTGCTAGTGGAGGAGTCAATAGCAATCAGCCCCAGCATTTT. Amino acid sequence: CSASGGVNSNQPQHF.

This rearrangement joins TRBV14 to TRBJ1-4, with 12 bases identical to TRBD1. Germline trimming cut 2 bases from V and 11 bases from J; bases unmatched to any gene: 6. The CDR3 has 15 amino acids. Germline V gene lookup returns CDR1 SGHDN and CDR2 FVKESK. CDR3 sequence: CASSQRRDRGLKLFF. The CDR3, as DNA: TGTGCCAGCAGCCAAAGGAGGGACAGGGGGCTTAAACTGTTTTTT. Using reference TRBV14 and TRBJ1-4 for the parts outside the CDR3, the full variable domain is EAGVTQFPSHSVIEKGQTVTLRCDPISGHDNLYWYRRVMGKEIKFLLHFVKESKQDESGMPNNRFLAERTGGTYSTLKVQPAELEDSGVYFCASSQRRDRGLKLFFGSGTQLSVL.

CDR3 in DNA: TGCGCCAGCAGCCCGGAGGACAATGAGCAGTTCTTC. The encoded protein is CASSPEDNEQFF. The chain carries TRBV5-1 and TRBJ2-1, with D maybe TRBD2 (5 bases). The V gene's germline CDR1 is SGHRS and CDR2 YFSETQ. V was clipped by 4 bases and J by 5 bases, with 7 bases between them. This CDR3 comprises 12 residues.

CDR3: CASSPTGGNQPQHF. CDR3 DNA sequence: TGTGCCAGCAGCCCAACGGGGGGGAATCAGCCCCAGCATTTT. The chain is built from TRBV7-9 and TRBJ1-5; maybe TRBD1 (5 bases). The ends were cut back, 5 bases at V and 4 bases at J, with 12 bases in the middle. The CDR3 is 14 amino acids. Germline V gene lookup returns CDR1 SEHNR and CDR2 FQNEAQ (reference sequence).

A few counts support this clone. The rearrangement joins TRBV2 to TRBJ1-5; no clear D. This CDR3 spans 13 amino acids. The germline V and J ends were trimmed by 3 bases and 2 bases, with 5 bases remaining between them. Germline V gene lookup returns CDR1 SNHLY and CDR2 FYNNEI. CDR3 nucleotides: TGTGCCAGCAGTGAGGAGGGCAATCAGCCCCAGCATTTT. Translated, it gives CASSEEGNQPQHF. Using reference TRBV2 and TRBJ1-5 for the parts outside the CDR3, the full variable domain is EPEVTQTPSHQVTQMGQEVILRCVPISNHLYFYWYRQILGQKVEFLVSFYNNEISEKSEIFDDQFSVERPDGSNFTLKIRSTKLEDSAMYFCASSEEGNQPQHFGDGTRLSIL.

The V call is TRBV5-1, the J call TRBJ2-2; 7 bases map to TRBD1. The CDR3 is made up of 15 amino acids. The V and J ends lost 2 bases and 0 bases, in that order; junction bases with no gene match: 1. CDR1 and CDR2 from the germline V gene are SGHRS and YFSETQ. The CDR3 reads CASSFDRANTGELFF. DNA of the CDR3: TGCGCCAGCAGCTTTGACAGGGCGAACACCGGGGAGCTGTTTTTT. The variable domain in full, completed from reference TRBV5-1 and TRBJ2-2, reads KAGVTQTPRYLIKTRGQQVTLSCSPISGHRSVSWYQQTPGQGLQFLFEYFSETQRNKGNFPGRFSGRQFSNSRSEMNVSTLELGDSALYLCASSFDRANTGELFFGEGSRLTVL.

The gene calls are TRBV28 and TRBJ1-6; 9 nucleotides match TRBD1. CDR3 length equals 15 residues. CDR1 and CDR2 (germline): MDHEN, SYDVKM. The ends lost 2 bases at V and 5 bases at J; junction bases unmatched: 1. The CDR3 DNA reads as TGTGCCAGCAGTTTAGGGACAGGGAATAATTCACCCCTCCACTTT. This encodes CASSLGTGNNSPLHF.

V and J are TRBV19 and TRBJ2-1; the match to TRBD1 covers 9 bases. This CDR3 comprises 19 residues. V gave up 3 bases and J gave up 7 bases; unmatched junction bases: 19. The germline V gene encodes CDR1 LNHDA and CDR2 SQIVND (reference sequence). The CDR3 DNA reads as TGTGCCAGTAGTATCGGGACAGGGAGAAGGACTGGGTCTCGGAATGAGCAGTTCTTC. Translated, it gives CASSIGTGRRTGSRNEQFF. The full variable domain, its missing parts supplied by reference TRBV19 and TRBJ2-1, is DGGITQSPKYLFRKEGQNVTLSCEQNLNHDAMYWYRQDPGQGLRLIYYSQIVNDFQKGDIAEGYSVSREKKESFPLTVTSAQKNPTAFYLCASSIGTGRRTGSRNEQFFGPGTRLTVL.

This sequence joins TRBV6-5 and TRBJ1-6; 8 bases map to TRBD1. The CDR3 is made up of 15 amino acids. V lost 6 bases and J lost 9; bases outside the gene matches: 10. Germline assignment: CDR1 MNHEY and CDR2 SVGAGI. In nucleotides, the CDR3 is TGTGCCAGCAGGGAGTCAGGGGGCACGGGTTCACCCCTCCACTTT. It translates to CASRESGGTGSPLHF.

This chain uses TRBV30 with TRBJ2-6; D unresolved. CDR1 and CDR2 (germline): GTSNPN, SVGIG (reference sequence). V shed 7 bases and J shed 2 bases, with 21 bases lying between them. This CDR3 region has 17 residues. The CDR3 nucleotides read TGTGCCTTAGGCTCGGCCGCTACAGCACCTGGGGCCAACGTCCTGACTTTC. Its translation: CALGSAATAPGANVLTF.

This CDR3 reads CASSYTGVQNTEAFF. The CDR3 nucleotides are TGTGCCAGTAGTTATACAGGGGTTCAGAACACTGAAGCTTTCTTT. J is TRBJ1-1 and V is TRBV19, with 7 positions matching TRBD1. The CDR3 has 15 residues. Per the germline V gene, CDR1 is LNHDA and CDR2 is SQIVND (reference sequence). The V and J ends lost 5 bases and 1 base, in that order; junction bases with no gene match: 7.

The chain has TRBV29-1 and TRBJ1-2; the D gene is possibly TRBD1 (5 bases). Germline-derived CDR1 and CDR2 are SQVTM and ANQGSEA. The CDR3 contains 13 residues. Trimming shortened V by 4 bases and J by 5 bases, and 14 bases separated the two germline ends. The CDR3 region is CSVAFGGIYGYTF. CDR3 bases: TGCAGCGTTGCTTTTGGGGGGATTTATGGCTACACCTTC.

V gene TRBV28 combines with J gene TRBJ2-1; TRBD1 matches 8 bases. Germline CDR1 and CDR2: MDHEN and SYDVKM. This CDR3 is built from 17 residues. V gave up 5 bases and J gave up 1 base; unmatched junction bases: 10. For the CDR3, the DNA is TGTGCCAGCAGTCTCCCACGGACAGGGATTTCCTACAATGAGCAGTTCTTC. As protein: CASSLPRTGISYNEQFF. Full variable domain (remainder filled in from reference TRBV28 and TRBJ2-1): DVKVTQSSRYLVKRTGEKVFLECVQDMDHENMFWYRQDPGLGLRLIYFSYDVKMKEKGDIPEGYSVSREKKERFSLILESASTNQTSMYLCASSLPRTGISYNEQFFGPGTRLTVL.

This clone is a singleton in its sample. The chain is built from TRBV11-2 and TRBJ2-7; D remains unclear. CDR1 and CDR2 (germline): SGHAT, FQNNGV. The CDR3 is 11 residues long. With 1 base removed from V and 7 bases from J, the gap between germline ends came to 5 bases. The CDR3 DNA follows: TGTGCCAGCAGCTTAGGGAGAGAGCAGTACTTC. The encoded protein is CASSLGREQYF.

As DNA, the CDR3 is TGTGCCAGCAGTTCACAACAGGGCGTCACCGGGGAGCTGTTTTTT. Its translation: CASSSQQGVTGELFF. The J gene is TRBJ2-2, the V gene TRBV28, with D possibly being TRBD1 (6 bases). Germline values: CDR1 MDHEN, CDR2 SYDVKM. Trimming removed 4 bases from V and 4 bases from J, with 13 bases in between. There are 15 residues in the CDR3.

This clone has a single count. This rearrangement joins TRBV4-1 to TRBJ2-7; 9 nucleotides agree with TRBD2. This CDR3 has 16 residues. The V and J ends lost 2 bases and 3 bases, in that order; junction bases with no gene match: 8. Germline CDR1 reads MGHRA; CDR2 reads YSYEKL. The CDR3 DNA sequence: TGCGCCAGCAGCCAATGGGAGAGCGGGAGGCTCTACGAGCAGTACTTC. It yields the protein CASSQWESGRLYEQYF.

The gene calls are TRBV6-6 and TRBJ2-3; TRBD1 might be the D (6 bases). The length of the CDR3 is 12 residues. V lost 5 bases to trimming and J lost 8 bases, with 11 bases between them. Germline lookup yields CDR1 MNHNY and CDR2 SVGAGI (reference sequence). CDR3: CASSQGPSTQYF. The CDR3 DNA is TGTGCCAGCAGTCAGGGGCCAAGTACGCAGTATTTT.

The CDR3 DNA sequence: TGTGCCAGCAGTTCGGTTGGGGGTCGGGGGAACACCATATATTTT. Its translation is CASSSVGGRGNTIYF. V gene TRBV28 combines with J gene TRBJ1-3; D perhaps matches TRBD1 (5 bases). The germline V gene has CDR1 MDHEN and CDR2 SYDVKM. This CDR3 comprises 15 residues. The germline V and J ends were trimmed by 4 bases and 7 bases, with 17 bases remaining between them.

The rearrangement links TRBV7-3 to TRBJ2-3; 7 positions match TRBD1. Germline lookup yields CDR1 SGHTA and CDR2 FQGTGA. After removal of 5 bases from V and 0 bases from J, the junction contained 20 bases not matched to a gene. This CDR3 region has 20 residues. CDR3 residues: CASSDAPGQLASASTDTQYF. The CDR3 DNA sequence: TGTGCCAGCAGCGACGCTCCGGGACAGCTAGCTTCCGCTAGCACAGATACGCAGTATTTT.

The chain employs TRBV5-1 and TRBJ2-3; the match to TRBD2 covers 11 bases. Germline V gene data show CDR1 as SGHRS and CDR2 as YFSETQ. The CDR3 runs 15 residues. V dropped 0 bases and J dropped 7; count of bases not matched to a gene: 4. CDR3 loop: CASSLGLAGTNTQYF. CDR3 nucleotides: TGCGCCAGCAGCTTGGGACTAGCGGGGACCAATACGCAGTATTTT.

This chain uses TRBV19 with TRBJ1-2; D is unclear. There are 17 residues in the CDR3. Trimming shortened V by 3 bases and J by 7 bases, and 24 bases separated the two germline ends. Looked up from germline, CDR1 is LNHDA and CDR2 is SQIVND (reference sequence). This CDR3 reads CASSISPRRAHPSGYTF. The CDR3 DNA sequence: TGTGCCAGTAGTATTTCGCCCCGGAGGGCCCATCCCTCTGGCTACACCTTC.

The CDR3: CASSSGTFGYTF. Written as DNA, the CDR3 is TGTGCCAGCAGTTCCGGGACATTTGGCTACACCTTC. This sequence joins TRBV12-3 or TRBV12-4 and TRBJ1-2; possibly TRBD1 for D (6 bases). The CDR3 runs to 12 residues. V gave up 4 bases and J gave up 7 bases, with 10 bases separating them.

The chain couples TRBV11-3 to TRBJ2-6; TRBD1 matches at 8 bases. The CDR3 has 17 residues. V shed 8 bases, J shed 0 bases, and the junction held 9 bases outside the gene matches. Germline V gene data show CDR1 as SGHNT and CDR2 as YENEEA. CDR3 residues: CASGPGTGVSGANVLTF. CDR3 bases: TGTGCCAGCGGACCCGGGACAGGTGTCTCTGGGGCCAACGTCCTGACTTTC.

The V gene is TRBV6-5, the J gene TRBJ1-2; TRBD1 matches at 9 bases. The V gene's germline CDR1 is MNHEY and CDR2 SVGAGI. V lost 6 bases and J lost 8; bases outside the gene matches: 7. This CDR3 contains 13 residues. CDR3 sequence reads: CASRTGTGLGYTF. The CDR3 region has the DNA TGTGCCAGCAGAACCGGGACAGGGCTAGGCTACACCTTC.